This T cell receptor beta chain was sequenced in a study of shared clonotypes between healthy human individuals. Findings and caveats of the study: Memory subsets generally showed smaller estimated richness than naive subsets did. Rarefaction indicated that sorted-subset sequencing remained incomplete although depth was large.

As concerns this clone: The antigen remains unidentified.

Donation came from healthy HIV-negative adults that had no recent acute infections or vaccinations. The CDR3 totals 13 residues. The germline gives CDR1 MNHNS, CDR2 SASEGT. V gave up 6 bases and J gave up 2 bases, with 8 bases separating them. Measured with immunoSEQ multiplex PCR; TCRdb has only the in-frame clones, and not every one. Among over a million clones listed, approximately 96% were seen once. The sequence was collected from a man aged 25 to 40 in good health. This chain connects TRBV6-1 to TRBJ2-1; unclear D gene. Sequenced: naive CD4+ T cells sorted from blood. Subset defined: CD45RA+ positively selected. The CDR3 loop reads CASRTGPYNEQFF. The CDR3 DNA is TGTGCCAGCAGGACTGGGCCCTACAATGAGCAGTTCTTC.